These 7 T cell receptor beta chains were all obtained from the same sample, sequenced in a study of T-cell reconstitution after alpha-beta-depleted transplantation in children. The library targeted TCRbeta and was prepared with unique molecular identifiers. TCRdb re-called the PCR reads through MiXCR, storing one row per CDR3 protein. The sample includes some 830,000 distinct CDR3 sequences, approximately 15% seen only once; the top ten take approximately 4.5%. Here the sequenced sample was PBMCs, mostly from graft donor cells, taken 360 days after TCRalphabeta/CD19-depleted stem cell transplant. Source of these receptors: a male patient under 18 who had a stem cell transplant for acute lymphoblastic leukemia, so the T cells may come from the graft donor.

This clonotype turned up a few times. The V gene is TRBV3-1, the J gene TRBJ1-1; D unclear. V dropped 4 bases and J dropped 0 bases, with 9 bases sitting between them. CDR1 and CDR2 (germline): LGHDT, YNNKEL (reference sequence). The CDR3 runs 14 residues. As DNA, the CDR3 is TGTGCCAGCAGCCGAGACACCTTGAACACTGAAGCTTTCTTT. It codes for CASSRDTLNTEAFF.

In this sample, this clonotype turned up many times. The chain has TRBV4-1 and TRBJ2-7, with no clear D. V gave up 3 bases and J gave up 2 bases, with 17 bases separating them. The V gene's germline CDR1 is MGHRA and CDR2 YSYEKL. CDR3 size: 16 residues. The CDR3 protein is CASSHRRAERTYEQYF. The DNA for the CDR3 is TGCGCCAGCAGCCATCGAAGGGCCGAGAGAACCTACGAGCAGTACTTC.

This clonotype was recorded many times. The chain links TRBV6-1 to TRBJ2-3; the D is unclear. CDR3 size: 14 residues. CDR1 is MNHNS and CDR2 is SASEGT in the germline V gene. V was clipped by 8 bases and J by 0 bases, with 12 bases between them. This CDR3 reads CASGADLSTDTQYF. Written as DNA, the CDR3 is TGTGCCAGCGGAGCTGATTTAAGCACAGATACGCAGTATTTT.

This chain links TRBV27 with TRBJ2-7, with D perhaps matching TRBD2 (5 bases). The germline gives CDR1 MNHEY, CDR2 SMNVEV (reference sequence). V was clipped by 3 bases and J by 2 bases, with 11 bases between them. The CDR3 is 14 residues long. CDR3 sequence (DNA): TGTGCCAGCAGTTTGATAGAGCGGACCTACGAGCAGTACTTC. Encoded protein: CASSLIERTYEQYF.

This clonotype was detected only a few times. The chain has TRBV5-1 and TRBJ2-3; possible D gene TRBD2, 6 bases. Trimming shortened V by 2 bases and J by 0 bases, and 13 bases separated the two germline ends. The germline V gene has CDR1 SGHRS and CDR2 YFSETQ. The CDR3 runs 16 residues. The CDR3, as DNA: TGCGCCAGCAGCTTTAAGGCGGGGACTAGCACAGATACGCAGTATTTT. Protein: CASSFKAGTSTDTQYF. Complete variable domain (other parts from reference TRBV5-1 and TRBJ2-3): KAGVTQTPRYLIKTRGQQVTLSCSPISGHRSVSWYQQTPGQGLQFLFEYFSETQRNKGNFPGRFSGRQFSNSRSEMNVSTLELGDSALYLCASSFKAGTSTDTQYFGPGTRLTVL.

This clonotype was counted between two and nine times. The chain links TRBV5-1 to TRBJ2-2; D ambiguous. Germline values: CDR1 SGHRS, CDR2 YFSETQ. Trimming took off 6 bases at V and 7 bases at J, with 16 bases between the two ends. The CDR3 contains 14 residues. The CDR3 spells CASTLSRVHGELFF. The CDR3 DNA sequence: TGCGCCAGCACCCTTAGTCGCGTTCACGGGGAGCTGTTTTTT.

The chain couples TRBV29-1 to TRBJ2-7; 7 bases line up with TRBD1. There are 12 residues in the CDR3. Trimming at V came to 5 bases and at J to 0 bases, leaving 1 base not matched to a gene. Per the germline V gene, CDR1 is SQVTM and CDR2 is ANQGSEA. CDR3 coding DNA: TGCAGCGTTCGGACAGGCTCCTACGAGCAGTACTTC. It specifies CSVRTGSYEQYF.